The clone carrying this T cell receptor beta chain is large within its sample. Its antigen is not identified. TCR beta rearrangements were amplified from peripheral blood genomic DNA. These data are taken from a study of T cell repertoires in aging, cancer and after chemotherapy. Overall study: Donors were grouped into six age bands spanning 30 or younger through 70 or older. Paired samples before and after chemotherapy came from glioblastoma patients receiving temozolomide-based therapy.

TRB rearrangements spanning V, D and J were amplified using mixed TRB-A/B primers. TCRdb re-analysed the multiplex PCR reads in MiXCR, keeping a single row per CDR3 protein. The table includes about a thousand distinct CDR3 sequences, roughly a quarter detected once. The study, taken as a whole, reports: Immunological memory after chemotherapy cannot be judged from the repertoire data. Median generation probability rose over the chemotherapy interval in each cancer cohort, suggesting rebound thymic output.

CDR3 length: 13 amino acids. Trimming took off 7 bases at V and 4 bases at J, with 16 bases between the two ends. In germline, CDR1 is SQVTM, CDR2 ANQGSEA. This clonotype was obtained from a human donor with a solid tumor. This chain uses TRBV29-1 with TRBJ1-1; a possible D gene is TRBD1 (6 bases). What was sequenced was blood. The CDR3 spells CSAKGDRATEAFF. The CDR3 DNA reads TGCAGCGCCAAGGGGGACCGGGCCACTGAAGCTTTCTTT.